This T cell receptor (beta chain) came from a study of blood T cell repertoires in COVID-19. Looking at the study overall: From the United States, Italy and Spain came samples of acute and convalescent COVID-19. Sources were T cells, B-cell-depleted T cells, or PBMCs; the material itself was cDNA or gDNA.

Per the original data handling: Amplified reference gene primers provided the basis for estimating nucleated cell counts. The method was immunoSEQ multiplex PCR; TCRdb's version includes in-frame clones alone and lacks a portion of them. V and J calls and clone size come straight from that table; D and trimming were deduced from the DNA. This table holds 150,000 to 200,000 clones, around four fifths found once. The germline CDR1 and CDR2 sequences are LNHDA and SQIVND (reference sequence). The CDR3 has 12 residues. Trimming removed 5 bases from V and 4 bases from J, with 8 bases in between. The sequence was collected from a woman of 80 years or more with acute or convalescent COVID-19. Sequenced material: peripheral blood. The chain is built from TRBV19 and TRBJ1-2; D not resolved. The CDR3 spells CASSSVTYGYTF. For the CDR3, the DNA is TGTGCCAGTAGTTCGGTCACCTATGGCTACACCTTC.